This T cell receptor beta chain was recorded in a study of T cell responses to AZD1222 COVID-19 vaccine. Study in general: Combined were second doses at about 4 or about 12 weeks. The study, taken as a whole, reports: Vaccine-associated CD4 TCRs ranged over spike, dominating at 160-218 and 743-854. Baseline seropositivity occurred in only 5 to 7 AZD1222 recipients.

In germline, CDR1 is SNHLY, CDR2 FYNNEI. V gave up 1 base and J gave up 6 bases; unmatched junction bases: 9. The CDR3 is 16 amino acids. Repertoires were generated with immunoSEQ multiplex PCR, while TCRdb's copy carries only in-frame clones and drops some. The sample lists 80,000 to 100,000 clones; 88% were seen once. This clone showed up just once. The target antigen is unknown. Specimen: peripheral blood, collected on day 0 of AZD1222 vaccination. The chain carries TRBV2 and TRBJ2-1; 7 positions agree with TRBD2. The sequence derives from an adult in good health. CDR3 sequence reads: CASSEGTSRYTNEQFF. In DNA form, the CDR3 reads TGTGCCAGCAGTGAAGGGACTAGTCGGTACACCAATGAGCAGTTCTTC.